These T cell receptor beta chains were read from a single sample in a study of cytomegalovirus exposure and HLA in healthy donors. Sequencing used immunoSEQ multiplex PCR; TCRdb keeps in-frame clones, though not all of them. The table lists more than 110,000 clones, around 82% of them singletons. The sequenced material came from PBMCs. The receptor source for this set is a man in his fifties or sixties in good health and CMV-seronegative. CDR3s include the opening cysteine and the closing phenylalanine or tryptophan. A D gene is named only where the DNA matches it firmly. A clone size is listed for some rows: how often the clone was seen (once, few, many), or a class if it is expanded.

CASMDSFYEQYF TGTGCCAGCATGGACAGCTTCTACGAGCAGTACTTC TRBV2 NA NA TRBJ2-7
CASSLPGGFGEAFF TGCGCCAGCAGCTTACCAGGGGGGTTTGGTGAAGCTTTCTTT TRBV5-1 NA TRBD1 TRBJ1-1
CASSQDPRDTEAFF TGTGCCAGCAGCCAAGATCCCCGGGACACTGAAGCTTTCTTT TRBV4-2 NA NA TRBJ1-1
CASSSPPGGGAFSEQYF TGTGCCAGCAGCTCCCCCCCCGGCGGGGGGGCTTTTTCCGAGCAGTACTTC TRBV7-2 NA TRBD2 TRBJ2-7
CASSEGGSLSYEQYF TGTGCCAGCAGTGAAGGGGGCAGTCTCTCCTACGAGCAGTACTTC TRBV2 NA NA TRBJ2-7
CSVETGLRNEQFF TGCAGCGTTGAAACAGGCTTGCGGAATGAGCAGTTCTTC TRBV29-1 NA NA TRBJ2-1
CASSDLWGARGEQFF TGTGCCAGCAGTGACCTTTGGGGCGCAAGGGGTGAGCAGTTCTTC TRBV6-1 few NA TRBJ2-1
CASRDAPRGSGANVLTF TGTGCCAGCAGGGACGCTCCTAGGGGATCTGGGGCCAACGTCCTGACTTTC TRBV5-4 NA NA TRBJ2-6
CASSLASLSGSGELFF TGTGCCAGCAGCTTAGCGTCTTTGTCGGGGTCCGGGGAGCTGTTTTTT TRBV7-9 NA NA TRBJ2-2
CASSAPVPSAEAFF TGTGCCAGCAGCGCCCCGGTCCCGAGTGCTGAAGCTTTCTTT TRBV11-2 NA NA TRBJ1-1
CASTKTGTGNTEAFF TGTGCCAGCACCAAAACCGGGACAGGGAACACTGAAGCTTTCTTT TRBV27 NA TRBD1 TRBJ1-1
CASSPGLAATDTQYF TGCGCCAGCAGTCCAGGACTAGCCGCCACAGATACGCAGTATTTT TRBV10-1 NA TRBD2 TRBJ2-3
CAWSANRGLQGNTIYF TGTGCCTGGAGTGCAAACAGGGGTCTCCAGGGAAACACCATATATTTT TRBV30 NA TRBD1 TRBJ1-3
CASSPRDSNTGELFF TGTGCCAGCAGCCCACGGGACAGTAACACCGGGGAGCTGTTTTTT TRBV7-9 NA TRBD1 TRBJ2-2
CASSEVGSWGGQPQHF TGTGCCAGCAGTGAAGTGGGGTCCTGGGGGGGGCAGCCCCAGCATTTT TRBV6-1 NA NA TRBJ1-5
CASSQDRVGNIQYF TGTGCCAGTAGCCAGGACAGGGTGGGAAACATTCAGTACTTC TRBV19 once TRBD1 TRBJ2-4
CASSLDAAGYNEQFF TGTGCCAGCAGCCTTGATGCGGCGGGGTACAATGAGCAGTTCTTC TRBV5-4 NA NA TRBJ2-1
CASSRLAGKSSYEQYF TGTGCCAGCAGCCGACTAGCGGGGAAAAGCTCCTACGAGCAGTACTTC TRBV27 few TRBD2 TRBJ2-7